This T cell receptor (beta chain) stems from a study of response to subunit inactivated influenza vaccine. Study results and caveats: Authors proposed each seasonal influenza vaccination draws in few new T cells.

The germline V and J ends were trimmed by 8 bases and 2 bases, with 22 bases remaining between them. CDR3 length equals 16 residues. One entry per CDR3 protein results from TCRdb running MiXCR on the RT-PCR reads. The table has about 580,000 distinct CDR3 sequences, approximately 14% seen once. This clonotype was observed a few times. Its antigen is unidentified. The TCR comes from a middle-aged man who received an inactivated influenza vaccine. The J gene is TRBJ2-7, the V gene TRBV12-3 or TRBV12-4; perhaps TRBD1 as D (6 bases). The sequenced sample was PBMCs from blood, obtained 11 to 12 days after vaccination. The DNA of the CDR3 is TGTGCCAGCGCCAAGTCCGGGACAACATTAACCTACGAGCAGTACTTC. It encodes CASAKSGTTLTYEQYF.